The rows below give T cell receptor beta chains drawn from one sample of a study of T cells after yellow fever vaccination. TCRdb redid the calling of the 5' RACE reads with MiXCR, one entry per CDR3 protein. The sample holds around 600,000 distinct CDR3 sequences, around 12% seen once. The sequenced sample was PBMCs, obtained on the day of the yellow fever booster vaccination. These receptors came from a man aged 25-40 years who received the YFV17D yellow fever vaccine. Both conserved end residues are part of each CDR3. The D gene is left open where the match is weak. The size entry is marked missing in some rows and otherwise reads once, few, many or a size class.

J	size	D	V	DNA	CDR3
TRBJ2-4	few	TRBD1	TRBV28	TGTGCCAGCAGACCTCCGGGACAGAGAAACATTCAGTACTTC	CASRPPGQRNIQYF
TRBJ2-2	few	TRBD1	TRBV5-6	TGTGCCAGCAGCCCCTCTTACAGGACAGGGCGAAACACCGGGGAGCTGTTTTTT	CASSPSYRTGRNTGELFF
TRBJ2-6	many	NA	TRBV6-6	TGTGCCAGCAGTCCTGGGGCCAACGTCCTGACTTTC	CASSPGANVLTF
TRBJ2-2	NA	TRBD1	TRBV4-3	TGCGCCAGCAGTTTCACAGGGGGCGCGTTCCACGGGGAGCTGTTTTTT	CASSFTGGAFHGELFF
TRBJ2-7	NA	TRBD1	TRBV7-2	TGTGCCAGCAGCCCCGCCGGGACAGGGGCCTACGAGCAGTACTTC	CASSPAGTGAYEQYF
TRBJ2-5	few	NA	TRBV18	TGTGCCAGCTCGCGTTCAGGGGCTAGGCAGACCCAGTACTTC	CASSRSGARQTQYF
TRBJ2-3	NA	TRBD2	TRBV5-1	TGCGCCAGCAGCTTGGCCCGACTAGCGGGAACAGATACGCAGTATTTT	CASSLARLAGTDTQYF
TRBJ1-1	few	NA	TRBV27	TGTGCCAGCAGTAGAATTTCAGGGAACACTGAAGCTTTCTTT	CASSRISGNTEAFF
TRBJ1-2	few	NA	TRBV9	TGTGCCAGCAGCGTAGGACAAACCAACTATGGCTACACCTTC	CASSVGQTNYGYTF
TRBJ2-1	NA	TRBD2	TRBV28	TGTGCCAGCAGTTCCCGAACTAGCGGGGCCATCAATGAGCAGTTCTTC	CASSSRTSGAINEQFF
TRBJ2-2	few	NA	TRBV9	TGTGCCAGCAGCGTAGAGGGGTCGGTCTGGAACACCGGGGAGCTGTTTTTT	CASSVEGSVWNTGELFF
TRBJ1-3	few	NA	TRBV10-3	TGTGCCATCAGTGACCCCAGCTCTGGAAACACCATATATTTT	CAISDPSSGNTIYF
TRBJ2-2	NA	TRBD2	TRBV20-1	TGCAGTGCAGGCCTAGCGGGAGGATTCGGGGAGCTGTTTTTT	CSAGLAGGFGELFF
TRBJ2-7	few	NA	TRBV5-1	TGCGCCACCGCTAAAGGAACTCGCGGCGACGAGCAGTACTTC	CATAKGTRGDEQYF
TRBJ2-3	many	TRBD2	TRBV5-4	TGTGCCAGCAGCCTAGCGGGAGTTGGGACAGATACGCAGTATTTT	CASSLAGVGTDTQYF
TRBJ2-7	few	TRBD2	TRBV5-1	TGCGCCAGCAGCTGGACTAGCGGAGCTTCCTACGAGCAGTACTTC	CASSWTSGASYEQYF
TRBJ2-2	many	NA	TRBV6-2/TRBV6-3	TGTGCCAGCACCGAACAGGTCACCGGGGAGCTGTTTTTT	CASTEQVTGELFF
TRBJ1-6	few	NA	TRBV14	TGTGCCAGCAGCCAAGATTACAGTTATAATTCACCCCTCCACTTT	CASSQDYSYNSPLHF
TRBJ1-5	NA	NA	TRBV15	TGTGCCACCAGCAGGGCGGGTCAGCCCCAGCATTTT	CATSRAGQPQHF
TRBJ1-5	few	TRBD1	TRBV10-3	TGTGCCATCAGTGAAGTGGGACAGGGCAATCAGCCCCAGCATTTT	CAISEVGQGNQPQHF
TRBJ2-7	few	NA	TRBV15	TGTGCCACCAGGAGTGGGGGGACGGCCGGAGAGCAGTACTTC	CATRSGGTAGEQYF
TRBJ2-3	many	NA	TRBV7-2	TGTGCCAGCAGCCTCCGGGGGGCTGCAGATACGCAGTATTTT	CASSLRGAADTQYF
TRBJ1-5	NA	NA	TRBV6-1	TGTGCCAGCAGTGAAGCTACGACGTCCAATCAGCCCCAGCATTTT	CASSEATTSNQPQHF
TRBJ2-2	NA	TRBD1	TRBV12-3/TRBV12-4	TGTGCCAGCAAAGCCGGGACAGGGTTCACCGGGGAGCTGTTTTTT	CASKAGTGFTGELFF
TRBJ2-7	few	NA	TRBV23-1	TGCGCCAGCACCCCGGGGTCCTACGAGCAGTACTTC	CASTPGSYEQYF
TRBJ2-1	few	NA	TRBV7-9	TGTGCCAGCAGCTTACCGCAGGCCTCCTCCAATGAGCAGTTCTTC	CASSLPQASSNEQFF
TRBJ2-1	NA	NA	TRBV4-3	TGCGCCAGCAGCCAAGAGACCGGGTTTGGTAATGAGCAGTTCTTC	CASSQETGFGNEQFF